This T cell receptor (beta chain) was observed in a study of graft-versus-host responses after intestinal transplantation. In the study overall: Grafts were multivisceral, liver-intestinal, or isolated intestinal. Recipients across the board were started on anti-thymocyte globulin induction, then kept on tacrolimus and steroids for about 3 years.

The data were produced by immunoSEQ multiplex PCR, yet TCRdb's version contains in-frame clones alone and is incomplete. In the table there are about 100,000 clones, roughly 87% of which are singletons. The CDR3 sequence is 13 residues long. The germline V gene encodes CDR1 ENHRY and CDR2 SYGVKD. Trimming removed 6 bases from V and 3 bases from J, with 9 bases in between. Of note for this clone: Its cognate antigen is unknown.

General study findings and limits: Patients with graft-donor T cell macrochimerism had high graft-versus-host to host-versus-graft clonal ratios in allografts.

This specimen was unstimulated CD4+ T cells sorted from spleen or lymph node cells, taken before transplant. This clonotype was sampled from a human donor who was the organ donor for an intestinal transplant. The chain employs TRBV10-3 and TRBJ1-5; tentative D call: TRBD1 (6 bases). Written as DNA, the CDR3 is TGTGCCATCAGGGGGGACATCAATCAGCCCCAGCATTTT. This gives the protein CAIRGDINQPQHF.